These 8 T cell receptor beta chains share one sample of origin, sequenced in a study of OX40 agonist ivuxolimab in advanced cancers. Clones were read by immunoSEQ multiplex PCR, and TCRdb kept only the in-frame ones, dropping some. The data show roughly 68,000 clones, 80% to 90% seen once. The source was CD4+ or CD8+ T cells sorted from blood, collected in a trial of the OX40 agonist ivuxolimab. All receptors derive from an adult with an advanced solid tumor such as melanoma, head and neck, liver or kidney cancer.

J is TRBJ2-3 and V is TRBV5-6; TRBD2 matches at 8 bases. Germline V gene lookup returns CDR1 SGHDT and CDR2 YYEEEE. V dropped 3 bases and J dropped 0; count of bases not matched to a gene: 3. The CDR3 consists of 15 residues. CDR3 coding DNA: TGTGCCAGCAGCTGGGCTAGCGGGAGCACAGATACGCAGTATTTT. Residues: CASSWASGSTDTQYF.

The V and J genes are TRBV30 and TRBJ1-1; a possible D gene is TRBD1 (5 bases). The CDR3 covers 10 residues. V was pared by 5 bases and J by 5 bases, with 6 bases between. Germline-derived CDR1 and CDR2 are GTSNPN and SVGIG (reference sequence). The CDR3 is CAWGGTEAFF. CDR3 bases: TGTGCCTGGGGGGGAACTGAAGCTTTCTTT.

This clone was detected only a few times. CDR3 sequence: CASSSGQGANEKLFF. The CDR3 DNA reads TGCGCCAGCAGCTCGGGACAGGGAGCTAATGAAAAACTGTTTTTT. This rearrangement joins TRBV5-1 to TRBJ1-4, with TRBD1 identical over 9 bases. This CDR3 has 15 residues. J gave up 3 bases and V 3 bases, and 3 bases lay outside the gene matches. Germline CDR1 and CDR2: SGHRS and YFSETQ.

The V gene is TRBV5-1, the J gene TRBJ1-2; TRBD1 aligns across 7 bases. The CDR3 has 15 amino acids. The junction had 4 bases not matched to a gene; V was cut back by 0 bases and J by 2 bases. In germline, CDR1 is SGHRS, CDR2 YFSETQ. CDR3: CASSLGTGDNYGYTF. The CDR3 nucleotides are TGCGCCAGCAGCTTGGGAACAGGGGACAACTATGGCTACACCTTC.

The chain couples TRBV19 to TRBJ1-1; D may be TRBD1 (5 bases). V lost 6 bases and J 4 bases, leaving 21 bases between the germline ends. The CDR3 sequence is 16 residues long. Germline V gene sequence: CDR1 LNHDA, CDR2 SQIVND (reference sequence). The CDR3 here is CASRSGGIRGSTEAFF. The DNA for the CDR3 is TGTGCCAGTAGATCCGGGGGGATCCGAGGAAGCACTGAAGCTTTCTTT.

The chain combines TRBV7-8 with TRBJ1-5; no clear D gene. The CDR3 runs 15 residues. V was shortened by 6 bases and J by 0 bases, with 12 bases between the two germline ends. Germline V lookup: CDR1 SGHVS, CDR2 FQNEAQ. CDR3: CASSLFGYSNQPQHF. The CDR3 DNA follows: TGTGCCAGCAGTCTGTTTGGGTATAGCAATCAGCCCCAGCATTTT.

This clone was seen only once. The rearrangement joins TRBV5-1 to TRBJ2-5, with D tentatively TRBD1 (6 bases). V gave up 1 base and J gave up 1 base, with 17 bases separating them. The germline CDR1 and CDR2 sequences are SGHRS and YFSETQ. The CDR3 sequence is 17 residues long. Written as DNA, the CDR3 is TGCGCCAGCAGCTTGAAGCCCCGACAGGAGTTCCAAGAGACCCAGTACTTC. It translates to CASSLKPRQEFQETQYF.

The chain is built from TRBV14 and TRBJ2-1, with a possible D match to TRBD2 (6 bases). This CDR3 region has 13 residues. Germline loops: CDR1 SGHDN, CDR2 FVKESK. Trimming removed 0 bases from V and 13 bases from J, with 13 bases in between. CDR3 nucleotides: TGTGCCAGCAGCCAAGACGGAGGGAGGCTACAGTTCTTC. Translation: CASSQDGGRLQFF.